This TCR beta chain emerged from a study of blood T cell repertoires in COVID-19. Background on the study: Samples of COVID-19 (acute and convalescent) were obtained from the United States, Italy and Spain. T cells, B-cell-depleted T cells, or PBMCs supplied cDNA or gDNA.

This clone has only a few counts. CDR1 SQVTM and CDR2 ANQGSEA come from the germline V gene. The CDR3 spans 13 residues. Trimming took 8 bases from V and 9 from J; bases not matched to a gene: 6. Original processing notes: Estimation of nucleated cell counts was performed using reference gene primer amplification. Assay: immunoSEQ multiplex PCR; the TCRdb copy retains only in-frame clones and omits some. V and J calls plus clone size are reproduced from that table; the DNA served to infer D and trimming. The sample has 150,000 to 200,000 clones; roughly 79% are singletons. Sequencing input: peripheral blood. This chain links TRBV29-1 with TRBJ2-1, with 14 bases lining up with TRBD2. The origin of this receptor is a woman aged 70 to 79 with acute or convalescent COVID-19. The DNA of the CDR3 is TGCAGCACGAGACTAGCGGGAGGGGGTGAGCAGTTCTTC. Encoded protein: CSTRLAGGGEQFF.